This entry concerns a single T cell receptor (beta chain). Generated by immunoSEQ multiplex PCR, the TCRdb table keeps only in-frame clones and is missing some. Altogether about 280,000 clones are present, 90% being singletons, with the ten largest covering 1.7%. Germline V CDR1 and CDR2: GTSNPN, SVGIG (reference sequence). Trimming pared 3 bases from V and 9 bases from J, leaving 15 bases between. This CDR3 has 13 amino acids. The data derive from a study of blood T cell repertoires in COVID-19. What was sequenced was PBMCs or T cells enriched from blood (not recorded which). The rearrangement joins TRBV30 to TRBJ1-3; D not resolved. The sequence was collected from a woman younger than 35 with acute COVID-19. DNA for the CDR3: TGTGCCTGGAGCAAGAACCACGAGGGCACCATATATTTT. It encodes CAWSKNHEGTIYF.